At least ten counts were recorded for the clone carrying this TCR beta chain. TCRdb passed the 5' RACE reads through MiXCR, listing each CDR3 protein once. The data hold fewer than 25,000 distinct CDR3 sequences, with around 4.2% observed a single time. These data are taken from a study of early T cells in non-severe SARS-CoV-2 infection. This CDR3 comprises 13 residues. V gave up 3 bases and J gave up 10 bases, with 13 bases separating them. Germline values: CDR1 SGHDN, CDR2 FVKESK. Sequenced sample: whole blood. This sequence was found in an adult who was a healthcare worker with PCR-confirmed SARS-CoV-2 infection or an uninfected control (not recorded which). The J gene is TRBJ2-1, the V gene TRBV14, with a weak D call TRBD1 (6 bases). For the CDR3, the DNA is TGTGCCAGCAGCCATTACAACGACAGGGAGCAGTTCTTC. Translating it yields CASSHYNDREQFF. The full variable domain, in which reference TRBV14 and TRBJ2-1 provide the parts outside the CDR3, is EAGVTQFPSHSVIEKGQTVTLRCDPISGHDNLYWYRRVMGKEIKFLLHFVKESKQDESGMPNNRFLAERTGGTYSTLKVQPAELEDSGVYFCASSHYNDREQFFGPGTRLTVL.